These 17 T cell receptor beta chains were sequenced from one sample in a study of CD8+CD57+ T cells in acquired aplastic anemia (dated by TCRdb to the late 2010s). Sequenced on an Illumina HiSeq 2000. Genomic DNA served as template for TCR beta VDJ combination and CDR3 sequence profiling. In-frame beta chains were kept once TCRdb had trimmed the public reads at Q25 with fastp and called clones with MiXCR. Rows with one shared CDR3 protein collapse into an entry with the most common genes and DNA. This sample comprises over 200,000 distinct CDR3 sequences, 61% of them detected only once. The ten largest clones add up to 25% to 30% of the sample. Input material: sorted CD4+, CD8+, or CD8+CD57+ T cells (not recorded which) from PBMCs. Receptors originate from a human donor in good health.

This rearrangement joins TRBV7-2 to TRBJ2-3; 9 nucleotides match TRBD2. From germline, CDR1 is SGHTA and CDR2 FQGNSA. The CDR3 consists of 18 residues. Trimming at V came to 6 bases and at J to 0 bases, leaving 13 bases not matched to a gene. The CDR3 DNA reads as TGTGCCAGCAGAACCCCCCGTGCGCGGGAGGGCAGCACAGATACGCAGTATTTT. It codes for CASRTPRAREGSTDTQYF. Complete variable domain (other parts from reference TRBV7-2 and TRBJ2-3): GAGVSQSPSNKVTEKGKDVELRCDPISGHTALYWYRQSLGQGLEFLIYFQGNSAPDKSGLPSDRFSAERTGGSVSTLTIQRTQQEDSAVYLCASRTPRAREGSTDTQYFGPGTRLTVL.

This clonotype occurred a few times. The J gene is TRBJ2-5, the V gene TRBV2, with a weak D call TRBD2 (5 bases). Germline CDR1 reads SNHLY; CDR2 reads FYNNEI. The CDR3 has 12 residues. The V end lost 5 bases, the J end lost 4 bases, and 8 bases lay between the germline ends. The CDR3 here is CASSYSVETQYF. The CDR3 region has the DNA TGTGCCAGCAGTTATAGCGTAGAGACCCAGTACTTC. Complete variable domain (other parts from reference TRBV2 and TRBJ2-5): EPEVTQTPSHQVTQMGQEVILRCVPISNHLYFYWYRQILGQKVEFLVSFYNNEISEKSEIFDDQFSVERPDGSNFTLKIRSTKLEDSAMYFCASSYSVETQYFGPGTRLLVL.

This clonotype was seen at least ten times. For the CDR3, the DNA is TGCGCCAGCAGCCAAGATCGAACTAGCGGGGGGGGATGGGAGACCCAGTACTTC. Amino acid sequence: CASSQDRTSGGGWETQYF. This chain joins TRBV4-3 and TRBJ2-5; 13 bases agree with TRBD2. Per germline, CDR1 LGHNA and CDR2 YSLEER. This CDR3 is built from 18 residues. The V and J ends lost 0 bases and 5 bases, in that order; junction bases with no gene match: 9.

This clonotype was seen repeatedly, ten times or more. This chain links TRBV12-3 or TRBV12-4 with TRBJ2-3; D is undetermined. This CDR3 spans 16 amino acids. V was trimmed by 1 base and J by 0 bases, leaving 11 bases between them. DNA for the CDR3: TGTGCCAGCAGTTTAGGCATTAGAGCTAGCACAGATACGCAGTATTTT. This gives the protein CASSLGIRASTDTQYF.

The J gene is TRBJ2-2, the V gene TRBV20-1; no clear D. In germline, CDR1 is DFQATT, CDR2 SNEGSKA (reference sequence). V was shortened by 5 bases and J by 0 bases, with 13 bases between the two germline ends. CDR3 length: 15 amino acids. The CDR3 nucleotides are TGCAGTGCTCCCGCTACCCCCGCGAACACCGGGGAGCTGTTTTTT. Its translation is CSAPATPANTGELFF.

The V gene is TRBV7-8, the J gene TRBJ2-3; D is unresolved. CDR1 SGHVS and CDR2 FQNEAQ come from the germline V gene. V was shortened by 5 bases and J by 0 bases, with 18 bases between the two germline ends. The length of the CDR3 is 17 residues. The CDR3 sequence is CASSQEFTRTSTDTQYF. CDR3 DNA: TGTGCCAGCAGCCAAGAGTTCACCAGAACTAGCACAGATACGCAGTATTTT.

This clonotype was recorded many times. Just one base apart from a much larger clone, this may be a read error. The rearrangement uses TRBV29-1 and TRBJ2-7; D is undetermined. V dropped 6 bases and J dropped 1 base, with 13 bases sitting between them. Looked up from germline, CDR1 is SQVTM and CDR2 is ANQGSEA. The CDR3 has 13 residues. The CDR3 region is CSVWSGESYEQYF. The CDR3 bases are TGCAGCGTGTGGTCAGGAGAGTCCTACGAGCAGTACTTC.

The chain couples TRBV6-5 to TRBJ1-2, with D unresolved. Germline CDR1 MNHEY, CDR2 SVGAGI. V lost 2 bases, J lost 6 bases, and 4 bases lay in between. This CDR3 contains 11 residues. CDR3 DNA sequence: TGTGCCAGCAGTTACGTTAATGGCTACACCTTC. This sequence encodes CASSYVNGYTF.

This clonotype was observed once. This chain connects TRBV5-8 to TRBJ1-2; TRBD1 matches at 7 bases. From germline, CDR1 is SGHTS and CDR2 YDEGEE. V was pared by 4 bases and J by 2 bases, with 17 bases of the junction left unmatched. The CDR3 totals 18 residues. Here the CDR3 DNA reads TGTGCCAGCAGCCGGAGGGCCGGGACAGAGAAAACCAACTATGGCTACACCTTC. It is translated as CASSRRAGTEKTNYGYTF.

V is TRBV20-1 and J is TRBJ2-7, with 8 bases lining up with TRBD1. From germline, CDR1 is DFQATT and CDR2 SNEGSKA (reference sequence). V lost 3 bases and J lost 5; bases outside the gene matches: 3. The CDR3 length is 12 residues. In DNA, the CDR3 is TGCAGTGCTAGCCGGACAGGGAACGAGCAGTACTTC. Translated, it gives CSASRTGNEQYF.

V usage is TRBV20-1 and J usage is TRBJ2-7, with D possibly matching TRBD2 (5 bases). Germline V gives CDR1 DFQATT, CDR2 SNEGSKA (reference sequence). V dropped 2 bases and J dropped 4 bases, with 18 bases sitting between them. This CDR3 spans 15 amino acids. The CDR3 nucleotides are TGCAGTGCTAGACCCTCCTCGTTAGCGCGGTACGAGCAGTACTTC. This gives the protein CSARPSSLARYEQYF.

This chain joins TRBV20-1 and TRBJ1-4; D is possibly TRBD1 (6 bases). The germline CDR1 and CDR2 sequences are DFQATT and SNEGSKA (reference sequence). There are 14 residues in the CDR3. Trimming cost V 6 bases and J 4 bases, with 15 bases left between them. The CDR3 is CSAVVRTDNEKLFF. For the CDR3, the DNA is TGCAGTGCCGTCGTCCGGACAGATAATGAAAAACTGTTTTTT.

On this clonotype itself: The junction and the germline gene differ at one end; a read error may be behind it. V gene TRBV20-1 combines with J gene TRBJ2-1; weak D call: TRBD1 (6 bases). Germline CDR1 is DFQATT and CDR2 is SNEGSKA (reference sequence). This CDR3 comprises 16 residues. The CDR3 reads CSVRDLQGSPYNEQFF. In nucleotides, the CDR3 is TGCAGTGTTAGAGACCTGCAGGGGTCACCCTACAATGAGCAGTTCTTC.

This clonotype was found once. V gene TRBV7-9 combines with J gene TRBJ2-5, with 7 bases lining up with TRBD2. The germline gives CDR1 SEHNR, CDR2 FQNEAQ (reference sequence). The CDR3 sequence is 16 residues long. The J segment lost 5 bases and the V segment lost 2 bases, leaving 11 bases of the junction unmatched. The DNA for the CDR3 is TGTGCCAGCAGCTTAAGGAGCGGGGCGGTGCTGGAGACCCAGTACTTC. As protein: CASSLRSGAVLETQYF.

The V and J genes are TRBV7-9 and TRBJ2-5, with 10 bases aligning to TRBD2. This CDR3 is 16 amino acids long. Germline CDR1 SEHNR, CDR2 FQNEAQ (reference sequence). V shed 5 bases, J shed 1 base, and the junction held 7 bases outside the gene matches. In DNA form, the CDR3 reads TGTGCCAGCAGCCCCCTAGCGGGAGTAGTCCAAGAGACCCAGTACTTC. Its protein product is CASSPLAGVVQETQYF.

This chain links TRBV2 with TRBJ1-5; weak D call: TRBD1 (5 bases). The V gene lost 5 bases and the J gene lost 5 bases, with 13 bases spanning the gap. This CDR3 is built from 14 residues. Germline assignment: CDR1 SNHLY and CDR2 FYNNEI. The DNA for the CDR3 is TGTGCCAGCAGTCGGGACGGGCGGCATCAGCCCCAGCATTTT. Translating it yields CASSRDGRHQPQHF.

This clonotype has a single count. A read error may account for a junction end that differs from germline. The chain uses TRBV24-1 and TRBJ1-5; 9 nucleotides line up with TRBD1. This CDR3 is built from 15 residues. Germline CDR1 KGHDR, CDR2 SFDVKD. The CDR3 loop is CSAKPDNRDRGAQHF. The CDR3, as DNA: TGCAGTGCTAAACCAGACAACCGAGACAGGGGGGCCCAGCATTTT.